Listed below are T cell receptor beta chains from one sample, sequenced in a study of Ad26.COV2.S vaccination and SARS-CoV-2 variants. Profiled with immunoSEQ multiplex PCR; TCRdb holds only in-frame clones, not every one. The sample shows roughly 380,000 clones, over 75% of them seen only once. The material was peripheral blood, obtained in a trial of Ad26.COV2.S vaccine versus placebo. Receptors originate from a person between 18 and 65 years old who received the Ad26.COV2.S COVID-19 vaccine or a placebo. Each CDR3 is given with its conserved first and last residue. A D gene is named only where the DNA matches it firmly. A clone size is listed for some rows: how often the clone was seen (once, few, many), or a class if it is expanded.

D gene,J gene,clone size,V gene,CDR3 DNA,CDR3 protein
.,TRBJ1-1,.,TRBV6-5,TGTGCCAGCAGTTACACCCAGGGGAGGGAGAACACTGAAGCTTTCTTT,CASSYTQGRENTEAFF
.,TRBJ1-5,.,TRBV4-1,TGCGCCAGCAGCCAAGAATCGTCCGGCAATCAGCCCCAGCATTTT,CASSQESSGNQPQHF
.,TRBJ2-7,.,TRBV12-3/TRBV12-4,TGTGCCAGCAGTTCCTCAGTATACGAGCAGTACTTC,CASSSSVYEQYF
TRBD2,TRBJ2-3,.,TRBV9,TGTGCCAGCAGCGGCCCTGCGGGGGCAGATACGCAGTATTTT,CASSGPAGADTQYF
.,TRBJ2-4,.,TRBV7-3,TGTGCCAGCAGCTTTAACACCCATGGGGCGGGCATTCAGTACTTC,CASSFNTHGAGIQYF
.,TRBJ1-1,few,TRBV2,TGTGCCAGCAGTGAACTGCCAGGGAGAGGGAACACTGAAGCTTTCTTT,CASSELPGRGNTEAFF
TRBD1,TRBJ1-3,few,TRBV5-1,TGCGCCAGCACCGGGACAGGGAGGGTTTCTTGGGGAAACACCATATATTTT,CASTGTGRVSWGNTIYF
.,TRBJ2-7,few,TRBV4-3,TGCGCCAGCAGCCAAGAGCGGGGGCTTCGCTACGAGCAGTACTTC,CASSQERGLRYEQYF
.,TRBJ1-1,.,TRBV3-1/TRBV3-2,TGTGCCAGCAGCCAAGTATCCGGAAACACTGAAGCTTTCTTT,CASSQVSGNTEAFF
.,TRBJ2-1,.,TRBV30,TGTGCCTGGAGTGTATTTGGCGGGGACAACAATGAGCAGTTCTTC,CAWSVFGGDNNEQFF
.,TRBJ1-6,.,TRBV28,TGTGCCAGCAGTTTACAGACGACCCCCGGCGATTCACCCCTCCACTTT,CASSLQTTPGDSPLHF
.,TRBJ2-7,once,TRBV7-8,TGTGCCAGCAGCTCTGACAGGACCTCCTACGAGCAGTACTTC,CASSSDRTSYEQYF
TRBD1,TRBJ2-1,.,TRBV2,TGTGCCAGCAGTCCCCGGGACAGTCGGAATGAGCAGTTCTTC,CASSPRDSRNEQFF
TRBD2,TRBJ2-7,.,TRBV7-3,TGTGCCAGCAGCTTAATAGCGGGGACCTCCTACGAGCAGTACTTC,CASSLIAGTSYEQYF
.,TRBJ2-5,.,TRBV6-2/TRBV6-3,TGTGCCAGCAGCTCCGGGGGCGTTGGGTTGGCCCAAGAGACCCAGTACTTC,CASSSGGVGLAQETQYF
.,TRBJ1-4,.,TRBV3-1/TRBV3-2,TGTGCCACCTCGGGCGAGACAGAGTTTCTCGGTGGGGAAAAACTGTTTTTT,CATSGETEFLGGEKLFF
.,TRBJ2-2,.,TRBV5-1,TGCGCCAGCAGACCTTTGAACACCGGGGAGCTGTTTTTT,CASRPLNTGELFF
.,TRBJ1-1,.,TRBV3-1/TRBV3-2,TGTGCCAGCAGCCATTACTCTACGGGACTTTGGGACACTGAAGCTTTCTTT,CASSHYSTGLWDTEAFF
.,TRBJ1-1,.,TRBV7-3,TGTGCCAGCAGCTTAGGAATGAACACTGAAGCTTTCTTT,CASSLGMNTEAFF
.,TRBJ2-2,.,TRBV4-2,TGTGCCAGCAGCCAAGAGCGGGGTAAGAACACCGGGGAGCTGTTTTTT,CASSQERGKNTGELFF
.,TRBJ2-7,.,TRBV19,TGTGCCACCCGTTGGGGTTACGAGCAGTACTTC,CATRWGYEQYF
.,TRBJ2-3,.,TRBV4-1,TGCGCCAGCAGAGCTGGCGCACGTGAGGATACGCAGTATTTT,CASRAGAREDTQYF
.,TRBJ1-5,.,TRBV6-6,TGTGCCAGCAGTTATGGGGCCCTTAGCAATCAGCCCCAGCATTTT,CASSYGALSNQPQHF
.,TRBJ2-3,.,TRBV11-1,TGTGCCAGCAGCTTGACTCGACTGATGGATACGCAGTATTTT,CASSLTRLMDTQYF
TRBD2,TRBJ2-1,.,TRBV27,TGTGCCAGCAGTCCAGGACTAGCCACCGATGAGCAGTTCTTC,CASSPGLATDEQFF
.,TRBJ1-4,.,TRBV19,TGTGCCAGTAGTATGCGAGGGGAGATTGAAAAACTGTTTTTT,CASSMRGEIEKLFF
TRBD1,TRBJ1-1,.,TRBV19,TGTGCCAGTAGTTACCGGGACAGTCAAGCTTTCTTT,CASSYRDSQAFF
TRBD1,TRBJ1-5,.,TRBV28,TGTGCCAGCAGTTTCCCTCGGGACAGAAGGAATCAGCCCCAGCATTTT,CASSFPRDRRNQPQHF
.,TRBJ2-2,.,TRBV11-3,TGTGCCAGCAGCTCCTCCGGCCCCAGGGAAAACACCGGGGAGCTGTTTTTT,CASSSSGPRENTGELFF
.,TRBJ2-7,.,TRBV21-1,TGTGCCAGCAGCAAATGTGAGAGACCCTACGAGCAGTACTTC,CASSKCERPYEQYF
TRBD2,TRBJ2-5,.,TRBV19,TGTGCCAGTAGCCTTATAGCGGGGACAGAGACCCAGTACTTC,CASSLIAGTETQYF
TRBD2,TRBJ2-1,.,TRBV6-5,TGTGCCAGCAGGCCGACTAGCGGGGGGCCGGTGGGGCAGTTCTTC,CASRPTSGGPVGQFF
.,TRBJ2-5,.,TRBV5-1,TGCGCCAGCAGCTTGGGGGATGAGACCCAGTACTTC,CASSLGDETQYF
TRBD1,TRBJ1-5,.,TRBV6-2/TRBV6-3,TGTGCCAGCAGTCCCCGGGACAGGGGGCTTCAGCCCCAGCATTTT,CASSPRDRGLQPQHF
.,TRBJ1-4,once,TRBV14,TGTGCCAGCAGCCTATCAAGTCAGGTTAATGAAAAACTGTTTTTT,CASSLSSQVNEKLFF
.,TRBJ2-7,once,TRBV29-1,TGCAGCGGGGGACATGGGAGGGGTAGGGACGAGCAGTACTTC,CSGGHGRGRDEQYF
TRBD2,TRBJ2-3,.,TRBV12-5,TGTGCTAGTGCTATCGTAGCGGGGGGTCTAGGAGGCACAGATACGCAGTATTTT,CASAIVAGGLGGTDTQYF
TRBD1,TRBJ1-6,.,TRBV4-3,TGCGCCAGCAGCCAGACCTTGACAGGGGTAAATTCACCCCTCCACTTT,CASSQTLTGVNSPLHF
TRBD2,TRBJ2-1,.,TRBV5-1,TGCGCCAGCAGCAAACTAGCGGGGGGCCTGGATGAGCAGTTCTTC,CASSKLAGGLDEQFF
TRBD1,TRBJ2-5,.,TRBV9,TGTGCCAGCAGCGTTGACAGGGGGCGCCAAGAGACCCAGTACTTC,CASSVDRGRQETQYF
TRBD1,TRBJ1-5,once,TRBV10-3,TGTGCCATCAGTGAGTCAGGGGACAGAAATCAGCCCCAGCATTTT,CAISESGDRNQPQHF
.,TRBJ2-7,.,TRBV29-1,TGCAGCGTCCCCTTTGGTGGTGGGGAGCAGTACTTC,CSVPFGGGEQYF
.,TRBJ2-3,.,TRBV25-1,TGTGCCAGCAGTCGGACCGACGGTTTGTTTTGGGATACGCAGTATTTT,CASSRTDGLFWDTQYF
.,TRBJ1-1,few,TRBV5-5,TGTGCCAGCAGCTTTCGGCAGTACACTGAAGCTTTCTTT,CASSFRQYTEAFF
.,TRBJ1-1,few,TRBV9,TGTGCCAGCAGCGTAGCACTGAACACTGAAGCTTTCTTT,CASSVALNTEAFF